The next 32 T cell receptor beta chains were all read from a single sample in a study of T cell changes during pregnancy in multiple sclerosis. Sequencing was performed with immunoSEQ multiplex PCR; in TCRdb, only in-frame clones are kept and a portion is missing. Among fewer than 85,000 clones listed, 85% to 95% were seen once. The source was peripheral blood, collected in the third trimester of pregnancy. The receptors shown here come from a female donor in good health, enrolled as a control in a pregnancy study.

This chain joins TRBV27 and TRBJ2-7, with unresolved D. With 4 bases removed from V and 2 bases from J, the gap between germline ends came to 6 bases. The CDR3 sequence is 12 residues long. CDR1 and CDR2 (germline): MNHEY, SMNVEV (reference sequence). The CDR3 coding sequence is TGTGCCAGCAGTTCCTCCCCCTACGAGCAGTACTTC. Translated: CASSSSPYEQYF.

V and J are TRBV4-3 and TRBJ2-7; 9 nucleotides agree with TRBD1. The CDR3 has 16 residues. CDR1 LGHNA and CDR2 YSLEER come from the germline V gene. V was pared by 0 bases and J by 3 bases, with 6 bases of the junction left unmatched. The CDR3 coding sequence is TGCGCCAGCAGCCAAGATTTAGGGGACAGGGACTACGAGCAGTACTTC. Protein: CASSQDLGDRDYEQYF.

The J gene is TRBJ2-7, the V gene TRBV28, with D tentatively TRBD1 (5 bases). The CDR3 extends over 13 amino acids. V lost 6 bases and J 5 bases, leaving 14 bases between the germline ends. Germline-derived CDR1 and CDR2 are MDHEN and SYDVKM. The CDR3 DNA sequence: TGTGCCAGCAGAGGGCAGGGTCGAGACGAGCAGTACTTC. Protein product: CASRGQGRDEQYF. Complete variable domain (other parts from reference TRBV28 and TRBJ2-7): DVKVTQSSRYLVKRTGEKVFLECVQDMDHENMFWYRQDPGLGLRLIYFSYDVKMKEKGDIPEGYSVSREKKERFSLILESASTNQTSMYLCASRGQGRDEQYFGPGTRLTVT.

Only one count was recorded for this clone. The chain uses TRBV11-2 and TRBJ1-4; 9 bases agree with TRBD1. Germline CDR1 is SGHAT and CDR2 is FQNNGV. The CDR3 spans 15 residues. Trimming took 1 base from V and 8 from J; bases not matched to a gene: 5. The CDR3 region has the DNA TGTGCCAGCAGCTTAGTGGGGACAGGGAGGGAAAAACTGTTTTTT. Protein product: CASSLVGTGREKLFF.

V usage is TRBV27 and J usage is TRBJ2-1; no clear D gene. The CDR3 runs to 16 residues. CDR1 is MNHEY, CDR2 SMNVEV, per germline (reference sequence). Trimming cost V 2 bases and J 4 bases, with 15 bases left between them. This CDR3 reads CASSLVGGASYNEQFF. In DNA, the CDR3 is TGTGCCAGCAGTTTAGTTGGCGGAGCTTCGTACAATGAGCAGTTCTTC.

The chain joins TRBV5-1 to TRBJ2-5; 7 positions match TRBD2. Germline V gene lookup returns CDR1 SGHRS and CDR2 YFSETQ. The CDR3 runs 13 residues. V lost 0 bases, J lost 5 bases, and 1 base stayed unmatched. The DNA of the CDR3 is TGCGCCAGCAGCTTGGTGGGGGGGGAGACCCAGTACTTC. It specifies CASSLVGGETQYF.

This chain uses TRBV2 with TRBJ1-2, with D possibly being TRBD1 (6 bases). Trimming removed 4 bases from V and 4 bases from J, with 16 bases in between. The CDR3 runs to 15 residues. Germline V CDR1 and CDR2: SNHLY, FYNNEI. The CDR3 here is CASSADSRTPYGYTF. The CDR3 DNA reads TGTGCCAGCAGTGCGGACAGCCGGACCCCCTATGGCTACACCTTC.

This chain links TRBV28 with TRBJ1-5; D is undetermined. This CDR3 is built from 14 residues. V was pared by 3 bases and J by 7 bases, with 13 bases between. Germline V lookup: CDR1 MDHEN, CDR2 SYDVKM. The CDR3 coding sequence is TGTGCCAGCAGTTTCGGGGAAAGAGGCCAGCCCCAGCATTTT. It is translated as CASSFGERGQPQHF.

This chain links TRBV2 with TRBJ2-1, with 8 bases matching TRBD1. The junction had 7 bases not matched to a gene; V was cut back by 5 bases and J by 7 bases. The CDR3 has 14 amino acids. CDR1 is SNHLY and CDR2 is FYNNEI in the germline V gene. This CDR3 is CASSLQGGQNEQFF. The CDR3 nucleotides are TGTGCCAGCAGTTTACAGGGGGGTCAGAATGAGCAGTTCTTC.

This chain connects TRBV6-5 to TRBJ2-5; 9 nucleotides agree with TRBD1. The J segment lost 5 bases and the V segment lost 6 bases, leaving 10 bases of the junction unmatched. In germline, CDR1 is MNHEY, CDR2 SVGAGI. This CDR3 region has 15 residues. CDR3 in amino acids: CASSPLQGARETQYF. In DNA, the CDR3 is TGTGCCAGCAGCCCTTTACAGGGGGCGAGGGAGACCCAGTACTTC.

V gene TRBV27 combines with J gene TRBJ2-7, with TRBD1 as a possible D gene (6 bases). The length of the CDR3 is 14 residues. CDR1 and CDR2 (germline): MNHEY, SMNVEV (reference sequence). The ends were cut back, 6 bases at V and 1 base at J, with 13 bases in the middle. For the CDR3, the DNA is TGTGCCAGCAGCTCAAGGGGGACATCCTACGAGCAGTACTTC. Its protein product is CASSSRGTSYEQYF.

Only a few counts were recorded for this clone. The chain couples TRBV4-1 to TRBJ1-2; 7 positions agree with TRBD1. CDR1 and CDR2 (germline): MGHRA, YSYEKL. Trimming took 3 bases from V and 6 from J; bases not matched to a gene: 7. The CDR3 totals 14 residues. The CDR3 DNA reads as TGCGCCAGCAGCCATCACGACAGGGCCCATGGCTACACCTTC. Residues: CASSHHDRAHGYTF.

This rearrangement joins TRBV5-5 to TRBJ1-2; the match to TRBD1 covers 11 bases. With V trimmed by 4 bases and J by 5 bases, 4 bases remained unmatched. In germline, CDR1 is SGHKS, CDR2 YYEKEE (reference sequence). CDR3 length equals 14 residues. CDR3 protein: CASSTGTGGYGYTF. The CDR3 nucleotides read TGTGCCAGCAGCACCGGGACAGGGGGTTATGGCTACACCTTC.

The chain carries TRBV28 and TRBJ2-1; perhaps TRBD2 as D (7 bases). V lost 7 bases and J 9 bases, leaving 22 bases between the germline ends. Germline CDR1 reads MDHEN; CDR2 reads SYDVKM. CDR3 length equals 15 residues. Here the CDR3 reads CASTKLSRGASEQFF. Here the CDR3 DNA reads TGTGCCAGCACCAAACTCTCTCGGGGGGCTAGTGAGCAGTTCTTC. Supplemented by reference TRBV28 and TRBJ2-1, the full variable domain reads DVKVTQSSRYLVKRTGEKVFLECVQDMDHENMFWYRQDPGLGLRLIYFSYDVKMKEKGDIPEGYSVSREKKERFSLILESASTNQTSMYLCASTKLSRGASEQFFGPGTRLTVL.

The chain links TRBV6-1 to TRBJ2-3; 12 bases are a match to TRBD2. The V gene end was trimmed by 5 bases and the J gene end by 7 bases; junction bases not matched to a gene: 7. Per the germline V gene, CDR1 is MNHNS and CDR2 is SASEGT. There are 15 residues in the CDR3. The CDR3 sequence: CASSLTSGGVNTQYF. Here the CDR3 DNA reads TGTGCCAGCAGTTTGACTAGCGGGGGAGTGAATACGCAGTATTTT.

This clone showed up just a few times. The genes are TRBV5-1 and TRBJ2-1; D might be TRBD2 (7 bases). This CDR3 is 12 amino acids long. Per the germline V gene, CDR1 is SGHRS and CDR2 is YFSETQ. V lost 1 base and J 10 bases, leaving 9 bases between the germline ends. This CDR3 is CASSLKGGEQFF. Written as DNA, the CDR3 is TGCGCCAGCAGCTTGAAGGGGGGGGAGCAGTTCTTC.

The genes are TRBV27 and TRBJ2-5; D call uncertain. CDR1 is MNHEY and CDR2 is SMNVEV in the germline V gene (reference sequence). Trimming pared 1 base from V and 1 base from J, leaving 10 bases between. This CDR3 is 15 amino acids long. CDR3 in DNA: TGTGCCAGCAGTTTATTAGATCGCTTCCAAGAGACCCAGTACTTC. Encoded protein: CASSLLDRFQETQYF.

In DNA form, the CDR3 reads TGTGCCAGCTCGGAGGGGCAGGGCTACAATGAGCAGTTCTTC. Translation: CASSEGQGYNEQFF. The V gene is TRBV28, the J gene TRBJ2-1, with a tentative D call TRBD2 (6 bases). This CDR3 is built from 14 residues. Germline lookup yields CDR1 MDHEN and CDR2 SYDVKM. V gave up 8 bases and J gave up 3 bases, with 14 bases separating them.

The rearrangement links TRBV5-4 to TRBJ2-2; a weak D match, TRBD1 (5 bases). CDR3 size: 15 residues. The germline gives CDR1 SGHNT, CDR2 YYREEE (reference sequence). The V end lost 2 bases, the J end lost 2 bases, and 10 bases lay between the germline ends. CDR3 protein: CASSFPGHNTGELFF. The CDR3 DNA is TGTGCCAGCAGCTTCCCAGGGCATAACACCGGGGAGCTGTTTTTT. The full variable domain, its missing parts supplied by reference TRBV5-4 and TRBJ2-2, is ETGVTQSPTHLIKTRGQQVTLRCSSQSGHNTVSWYQQALGQGPQFIFQYYREEENGRGNFPPRFSGLQFPNYSSELNVNALELDDSALYLCASSFPGHNTGELFFGEGSRLTVL.

The J gene is TRBJ2-7, the V gene TRBV7-9; TRBD2 matches at 7 bases. Unmatched junction bases numbered 25, after V lost 11 bases and J lost 6 bases. The CDR3 has 17 amino acids. Germline loops: CDR1 SEHNR, CDR2 FQNEAQ (reference sequence). The CDR3 DNA is TGTGCCCACCCGGGGGAGGGGTCTGAGCGAGATTGGGGCGAGCAGTACTTC. As protein: CAHPGEGSERDWGEQYF.

The chain employs TRBV28 and TRBJ1-1, with D possibly being TRBD1 (5 bases). V was trimmed by 5 bases and J by 6 bases, leaving 19 bases between them. This CDR3 is built from 15 residues. The V gene's germline CDR1 is MDHEN and CDR2 SYDVKM. CDR3 protein: CASSRPRTAGAEAFF. CDR3 DNA: TGTGCCAGCAGTCGACCCCGAACGGCGGGGGCTGAAGCTTTCTTT.

The rearrangement links TRBV9 to TRBJ2-7; TRBD1 is a possible D gene (6 bases). Trimming stripped 2 bases from V and 4 bases from J, with 13 bases between. This CDR3 spans 14 amino acids. Germline V gene lookup returns CDR1 SGDLS and CDR2 YYNGEE. The CDR3 DNA follows: TGTGCCAGCAGCGTCAGTGAGGGGGTTTACGAGCAGTACTTC. Encoded protein: CASSVSEGVYEQYF.

The V gene is TRBV27, the J gene TRBJ2-3; 13 bases align to TRBD2. The V segment lost 1 base and the J segment 4 bases; nucleotides outside the gene matches: 5. Germline V gives CDR1 MNHEY, CDR2 SMNVEV (reference sequence). The CDR3 runs to 17 residues. The CDR3 protein is CASSLWGTSGAPDTQYF. The CDR3 DNA sequence: TGTGCCAGCAGTTTATGGGGGACTAGCGGGGCACCAGATACGCAGTATTTT.

V is TRBV5-4 and J is TRBJ1-2; no reliable D call. The CDR3 has 12 residues. V dropped 1 base and J dropped 5 bases, with 6 bases sitting between them. CDR1 and CDR2 from the germline V gene are SGHNT and YYREEE (reference sequence). The CDR3 nucleotides are TGTGCCAGCAGCTTGACAGATTATGGCTACACCTTC. The encoded protein is CASSLTDYGYTF. Full variable domain (outside the CDR3, taken from reference TRBV5-4 and TRBJ1-2): ETGVTQSPTHLIKTRGQQVTLRCSSQSGHNTVSWYQQALGQGPQFIFQYYREEENGRGNFPPRFSGLQFPNYSSELNVNALELDDSALYLCASSLTDYGYTFGSGTRLTVV.

This chain joins TRBV28 and TRBJ2-3; a possible D gene is TRBD2 (5 bases). Trimming took off 1 base at V and 6 bases at J, with 11 bases between the two ends. This CDR3 is built from 14 residues. Germline V gives CDR1 MDHEN, CDR2 SYDVKM. The CDR3 bases are TGTGCCAGCAGTTTATCGCCCGGCGGGGATACGCAGTATTTT. Translation gives CASSLSPGGDTQYF.

This clone was recorded only once. Germline is not matched at one junction end, which may reflect a read error. This chain connects TRBV11-2 to TRBJ2-1, with 9 positions matching TRBD2. The CDR3 extends over 19 amino acids. The germline CDR1 and CDR2 sequences are SGHAT and FQNNGV. The CDR3 bases are TGTGCCAGCAGATTAGGAAGGGTCCTTGGACTAGCGCCAGACAATGAGCAGTTCTTC. This gives the protein CASRLGRVLGLAPDNEQFF. The full variable domain, with the rest looked up from reference TRBV11-2 and TRBJ2-1, is EAGVAQSPRYKIIEKRQSVAFWCNPISGHATLYWYQQILGQGPKLLIQFQNNGVVDDSQLPKDRFSAERLKGVDSTLKIQPAKLEDSAVYLCASRLGRVLGLAPDNEQFFGPGTRLTVL.

The chain couples TRBV15 to TRBJ2-6; D possibly corresponds to TRBD1 (6 bases). The germline V and J ends were trimmed by 4 bases and 2 bases, with 18 bases remaining between them. Germline V gene data show CDR1 as LNHNV and CDR2 as YYDKDF (reference sequence). This CDR3 spans 18 amino acids. The CDR3 region has the DNA TGTGCCACCAGCACCCTGGACAGCGTCGAGGCTGGGGCCAACGTCCTGACTTTC. Protein sequence: CATSTLDSVEAGANVLTF.

The rearrangement uses TRBV5-1 and TRBJ2-1; a weak D match, TRBD1 (6 bases). Trimming pared 7 bases from V and 0 bases from J, leaving 11 bases between. CDR1 SGHRS and CDR2 YFSETQ come from the germline V gene. The CDR3 is made up of 14 amino acids. CDR3 nucleotides: TGCGCCAGCCTCGCGGACAGCTCCTACAATGAGCAGTTCTTC. Translation gives CASLADSSYNEQFF.

V gene TRBV30 combines with J gene TRBJ2-7; 8 bases fit TRBD2. V gave up 5 bases and J gave up 3 bases; unmatched junction bases: 6. Germline V gene sequence: CDR1 GTSNPN, CDR2 SVGIG (reference sequence). CDR3 size: 13 residues. The DNA of the CDR3 is TGTGCCTGGGCAGGGACTAGTCACTACGAGCAGTACTTC. This sequence encodes CAWAGTSHYEQYF.

This chain connects TRBV18 to TRBJ2-7, with D tentatively TRBD1 (6 bases). Trimming pared 3 bases from V and 2 bases from J, leaving 11 bases between. Germline assignment: CDR1 KGHSH and CDR2 LQKENI. The CDR3 length is 14 residues. CDR3 in DNA: TGTGCCAGCTCACCTCAGGGGTCAACCTACGAGCAGTACTTC. Its translation: CASSPQGSTYEQYF.

The chain recombines TRBV10-2 with TRBJ1-6; possibly TRBD1 for D (6 bases). V shed 7 bases and J shed 8 bases, with 15 bases lying between them. CDR3 length: 14 amino acids. CDR1 WSHSY and CDR2 SAAADI come from the germline V gene. The CDR3 DNA follows: TGCGCCAGCAACGAACAGGGAAGTCATTCACCCCTCCACTTT. Translating it yields CASNEQGSHSPLHF.

This chain links TRBV23-1 with TRBJ1-5, with 7 bases aligning to TRBD1. TRBV23-1 is an ORF, with its function uncertain. The V segment lost 2 bases and the J segment 4 bases; nucleotides outside the gene matches: 8. The CDR3 consists of 16 residues. CDR3 residues: CASSQVPGQLNQPQHF. The CDR3 nucleotides read TGCGCCAGCAGTCAAGTTCCGGGACAGCTTAATCAGCCCCAGCATTTT.